Listed below are T cell receptor beta chains from one sample, sequenced in a study of cytomegalovirus exposure and HLA in healthy donors. TCRdb's copy holds only in-frame clones and misses some; the assay was immunoSEQ multiplex PCR. This sample has about 70,000 clones, with 85% to 90% found just once. Sequenced material: PBMCs. The receptors originated from a woman in her thirties in good health and CMV-seropositive. Each CDR3 is given with its conserved first and last residue. Each record gives: J gene, D gene, clone size, V gene, CDR3 protein, CDR3 DNA. D genes are given only for firm matches. Rows give clone size only sometimes, using once, few, many, or a class for an expanded clone.

>TRBJ2-2|TRBD2|.|TRBV18
CASSPSSGRAAGELFF
TGTGCCAGCTCACCAAGCAGCGGGAGGGCCGCCGGGGAGCTGTTTTTT
>TRBJ2-2|TRBD2|.|TRBV28
CASSLFEGGPTGELFF
TGTGCCAGCTCCCTTTTTGAGGGAGGGCCCACCGGGGAGCTGTTTTTT
>TRBJ2-3|TRBD2|.|TRBV5-4
CASSLGSSGRAISTDTQYF
TGTGCCAGCAGCTTGGGATCTAGCGGGAGGGCCATTAGCACAGATACGCAGTATTTT
>TRBJ2-1|TRBD2|few|TRBV2
CASRDPGLASPWQFF
TGTGCCAGCAGAGATCCGGGACTAGCTTCTCCTTGGCAGTTCTTC
>TRBJ1-1|.|.|TRBV29-1
CSVTVYTEAFF
TGCAGCGTTACAGTGTACACTGAAGCTTTCTTT
>TRBJ2-3|.|.|TRBV6-4
CASSSTSTDTQYF
TGTGCCAGCAGTTCTACTAGCACAGATACGCAGTATTTT
>TRBJ2-6|TRBD2|.|TRBV9
CASSASSGGSGANVLTF
TGTGCCAGCAGCGCCTCTAGCGGCGGCTCTGGGGCCAACGTCCTGACTTTC
>TRBJ2-3|.|.|TRBV6-5
CASSYGRVPDTQYF
TGTGCCAGCAGTTACGGCAGGGTACCAGATACGCAGTATTTT
>TRBJ2-5|TRBD2|.|TRBV14
CASSQTGLAGLGARKTQYF
TGTGCCAGCAGCCAAACGGGACTAGCGGGACTCGGGGCTAGGAAGACCCAGTACTTC
>TRBJ1-4|TRBD1|.|TRBV5-1
CASSTGVTNEKLFF
TGCGCCAGCAGCACAGGGGTGACTAATGAAAAACTGTTTTTT
>TRBJ2-3|.|few|TRBV5-6
CASSQYSVHTQYF
TGTGCCAGCAGTCAATACTCTGTACATACGCAGTATTTT
>TRBJ2-7|.|once|TRBV19
CASANRGVNYEQYF
TGTGCCAGCGCTAATCGCGGGGTGAATTACGAGCAGTACTTC
>TRBJ2-7|.|.|TRBV5-4
CASSLRGTEQYF
TGTGCCAGCAGCTTGCGAGGCACCGAGCAGTACTTC
>TRBJ2-1|TRBD2|once|TRBV29-1
CSVVGTSGRNEQFF
TGCAGCGTTGTTGGTACTAGCGGGAGAAATGAGCAGTTCTTC
>TRBJ1-4|.|.|TRBV6-1
CASSVLGVDEKLFF
TGTGCCAGCAGTGTCTTAGGGGTCGATGAAAAACTGTTTTTT
>TRBJ2-7|.|.|TRBV11-2
CASSLRQSSYEQYF
TGTGCCAGCAGCTTACGACAGAGCTCCTACGAGCAGTACTTC
>TRBJ2-7|.|.|TRBV27
CASRQGYEQYF
TGTGCCAGCAGGCAGGGCTACGAGCAGTACTTC
>TRBJ1-2|TRBD1|.|TRBV7-8
CASSFQGTANYGYTF
TGTGCCAGCAGCTTCCAGGGGACAGCTAACTATGGCTACACCTTC
>TRBJ2-1|.|.|TRBV5-4
CASSLGSGYNEQFF
TGTGCCAGCAGCTTGGGGAGCGGATACAATGAGCAGTTCTTC
>TRBJ1-2|TRBD1|.|TRBV11-2
CASSWGQGDGYTF
TGTGCCAGCAGCTGGGGACAGGGGGATGGCTACACCTTC
>TRBJ2-7|TRBD2|.|TRBV6-1
CASSEQLAGLAGYEQYF
TGTGCCAGCAGTGAACAACTCGCGGGACTAGCGGGGTACGAGCAGTACTTC
>TRBJ1-1|.|.|TRBV6-1
CASTYAGTEAFF
TGTGCCAGCACCTACGCGGGCACTGAAGCTTTCTTT
>TRBJ1-1|.|.|TRBV7-9
CASSLAGLETEAFF
TGTGCCAGCAGCTTAGCGGGGCTGGAGACTGAAGCTTTCTTT
>TRBJ2-3|.|.|TRBV2
CASRDGGDTQYF
TGTGCCAGCAGGGACGGAGGTGATACGCAGTATTTT
>TRBJ2-1|.|.|TRBV7-8
CASSSRTLREPPYNEQFF
TGTGCCAGCAGCTCCCGAACTTTACGGGAGCCTCCCTACAATGAGCAGTTCTTC
>TRBJ1-1|.|.|TRBV7-3
CASSFTPSQGRDTEAFF
TGTGCCAGCAGCTTCACCCCATCACAGGGCAGGGACACTGAAGCTTTCTTT
>TRBJ1-1|TRBD1|once|TRBV23-1
CASSQSFRDSCMNTEAFF
TGCGCCAGCAGTCAATCCTTCCGGGACAGCTGTATGAACACTGAAGCTTTCTTT
>TRBJ2-7|TRBD2|.|TRBV29-1
CSVDKVGLAGGPFIYEQYF
TGCAGCGTCGATAAGGTCGGACTAGCGGGAGGGCCCTTCATCTACGAGCAGTACTTC
>TRBJ2-3|.|.|TRBV11-1
CASSLGGRKSTDTQYF
TGTGCCAGCAGCTTAGGGGGCCGAAAAAGCACAGATACGCAGTATTTT
>TRBJ2-5|TRBD2|.|TRBV7-3
CASSQTPGLAGAGGTQYF
TGTGCCAGCAGCCAAACCCCGGGACTAGCGGGAGCTGGGGGGACCCAGTACTTC
>TRBJ2-1|.|.|TRBV11-3
CASSLATGRADEQFF
TGTGCCAGCAGCTTAGCTACGGGCAGGGCTGATGAGCAGTTCTTC